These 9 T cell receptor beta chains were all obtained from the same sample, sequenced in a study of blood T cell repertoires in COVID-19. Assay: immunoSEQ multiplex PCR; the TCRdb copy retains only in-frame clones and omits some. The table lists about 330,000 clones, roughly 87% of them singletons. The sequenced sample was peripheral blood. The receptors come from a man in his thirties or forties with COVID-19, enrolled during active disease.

The CDR3 is CASSERGLGGGTAQHF. The CDR3 DNA is TGTGCCAGCAGCGAGAGGGGACTGGGGGGGGGCACGGCCCAGCATTTT. This chain uses TRBV9 with TRBJ1-5, with D tentatively TRBD1 (6 bases). Germline V lookup: CDR1 SGDLS, CDR2 YYNGEE. The CDR3 spans 16 residues. Trimming stripped 3 bases from V and 11 bases from J, with 24 bases between.

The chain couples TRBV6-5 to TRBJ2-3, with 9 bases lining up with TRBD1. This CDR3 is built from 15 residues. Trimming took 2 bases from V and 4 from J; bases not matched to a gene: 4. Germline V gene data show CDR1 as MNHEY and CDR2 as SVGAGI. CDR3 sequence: CASSYGTGQSDTQYF. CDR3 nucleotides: TGTGCCAGCAGTTACGGGACAGGGCAATCAGATACGCAGTATTTT.

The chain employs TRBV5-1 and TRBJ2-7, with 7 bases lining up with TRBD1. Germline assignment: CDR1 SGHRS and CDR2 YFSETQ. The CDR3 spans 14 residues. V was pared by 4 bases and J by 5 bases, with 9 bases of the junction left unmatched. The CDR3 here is CASSETGVRDEQYF. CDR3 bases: TGCGCCAGCAGCGAAACAGGGGTTCGGGACGAGCAGTACTTC. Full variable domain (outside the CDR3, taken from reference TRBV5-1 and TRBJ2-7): KAGVTQTPRYLIKTRGQQVTLSCSPISGHRSVSWYQQTPGQGLQFLFEYFSETQRNKGNFPGRFSGRQFSNSRSEMNVSTLELGDSALYLCASSETGVRDEQYFGPGTRLTVT.

CDR3 DNA sequence: TGTGCCAGCAGCCAAGAGGCTAGCGGAGGAGAAAGTGTGAATGAGCAGTTCTTC. Its protein is CASSQEASGGESVNEQFF. The J gene is TRBJ2-1, the V gene TRBV5-4; 7 nucleotides match TRBD2. J gave up 7 bases and V 4 bases, and 20 bases lay outside the gene matches. The V gene's germline CDR1 is SGHNT and CDR2 YYREEE (reference sequence). The CDR3 runs to 18 residues.

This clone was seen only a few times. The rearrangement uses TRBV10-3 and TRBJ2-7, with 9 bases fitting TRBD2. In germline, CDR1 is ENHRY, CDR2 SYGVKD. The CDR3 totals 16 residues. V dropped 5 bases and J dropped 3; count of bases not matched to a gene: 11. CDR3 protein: CAISPRLLAGIYEQYF. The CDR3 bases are TGTGCCATCAGTCCCCGCCTCCTAGCGGGGATCTACGAGCAGTACTTC.

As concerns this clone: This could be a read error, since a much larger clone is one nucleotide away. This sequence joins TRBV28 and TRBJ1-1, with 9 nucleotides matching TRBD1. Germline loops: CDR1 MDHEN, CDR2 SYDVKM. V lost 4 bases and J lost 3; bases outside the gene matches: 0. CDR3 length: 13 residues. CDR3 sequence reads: CASSWDRDTEAFF. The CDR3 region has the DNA TGTGCCAGCAGTTGGGACAGGGACACTGAAGCTTTCTTT. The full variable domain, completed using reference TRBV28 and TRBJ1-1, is DVKVTQSSRYLVKRTGEKVFLECVQDMDHENMFWYRQDPGLGLRLIYFSYDVKMKEKGDIPEGYSVSREKKERFSLILESASTNQTSMYLCASSWDRDTEAFFGQGTRLTVV.

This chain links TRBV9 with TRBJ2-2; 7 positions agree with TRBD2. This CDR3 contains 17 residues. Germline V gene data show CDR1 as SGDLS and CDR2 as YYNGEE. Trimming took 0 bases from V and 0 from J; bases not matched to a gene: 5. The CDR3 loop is CASSVGNSGPNTGELFF. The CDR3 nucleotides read TGTGCCAGCAGCGTAGGCAATAGCGGGCCGAACACCGGGGAGCTGTTTTTT.

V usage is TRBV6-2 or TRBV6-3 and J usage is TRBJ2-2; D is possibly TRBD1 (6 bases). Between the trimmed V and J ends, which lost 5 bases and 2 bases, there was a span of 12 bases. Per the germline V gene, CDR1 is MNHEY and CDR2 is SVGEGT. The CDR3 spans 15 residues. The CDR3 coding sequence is TGTGCCAGCAGTCCCCCGGGACACAACACCGGGGAGCTGTTTTTT. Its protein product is CASSPPGHNTGELFF.

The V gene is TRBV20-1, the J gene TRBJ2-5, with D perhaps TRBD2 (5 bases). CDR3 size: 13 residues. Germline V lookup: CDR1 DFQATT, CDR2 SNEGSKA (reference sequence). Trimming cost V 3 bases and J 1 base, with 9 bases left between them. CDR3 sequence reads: CSASGEIQETQYF. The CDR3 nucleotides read TGCAGTGCTAGTGGGGAGATCCAAGAGACCCAGTACTTC.